This TCR beta chain originates from a study of memory CD4+ T cells and cytomegalovirus serostatus. The V gene end was trimmed by 3 bases and the J gene end by 0 bases; junction bases not matched to a gene: 11. Per the germline V gene, CDR1 is GTSNPN and CDR2 is SVGIG (reference sequence). The CDR3 is made up of 17 amino acids. Single viable CD3+CD4+CD8-CD45RO+ cells were sorted as the memory CD4+ T cells. TCRdb keeps only in-frame clones here, not all; method: immunoSEQ multiplex PCR. The sample has some 49,000 clones, 75% to 85% seen once. To note about this clone: The antigen remains unidentified.

General observations from the study: The CMV-associated TCR signature appears largely within the CD4+ memory repertoire.

This clonotype was sampled from an adult in good health and CMV-seronegative. The sequenced sample consisted of memory CD4+ T cells from blood. The chain has TRBV30 and TRBJ2-4; 7 nucleotides line up with TRBD2. The CDR3 sequence is CAWSPSGRVKAKNIQYF. The CDR3 DNA follows: TGTGCCTGGAGCCCCTCAGGGAGGGTAAAAGCCAAAAACATTCAGTACTTC. The full variable domain, in which reference TRBV30 and TRBJ2-4 provide the parts outside the CDR3, is SQTIHQWPATLVQPVGSPLSLECTVEGTSNPNLYWYRQAAGRGLQLLFYSVGIGQISSEVPQNLSASRPQDRQFILSSKKLLLSDSGFYLCAWSPSGRVKAKNIQYFGAGTRLSVL.